A selection of T cell receptor beta chains follows, all from one sample in a study of T cells in Graves' hyperthyroidism and ophthalmopathy. TCRdb itself ran the multiplex PCR reads through MiXCR, one entry per CDR3 protein. The table shows 250,000 to 300,000 distinct CDR3 sequences, with approximately 14% occurring only once. Material for sequencing was blood. The receptors shown here come from a woman between 35 and 50 years old with Graves' hyperthyroidism that later progressed to Graves' ophthalmopathy. Each CDR3 is given with its conserved first and last residue. Each record gives: CDR3 DNA, CDR3 protein, J gene, D gene, V gene, clone size. D genes are given only for firm matches. Not every row has a clone size; where given, it reads once, few, many or a size class.

DNA: TGTGCCAGCTCACGATTAGAGGTCCGGATAGGTCTTCAGTACTTC; CDR3: CASSRLEVRIGLQYF; J: TRBJ2-4; D: .; V: TRBV18; size: few
DNA: TGTGCCTGGGGTCGTCCGGGACTAGCGCGTCGATTTTACAATGAGCAGTTCTTC; CDR3: CAWGRPGLARRFYNEQFF; J: TRBJ2-1; D: TRBD2; V: TRBV30; size: many
DNA: TGTGCCAGCAGCTTAGGGCCCGCGGACACCGGGGAGCTGTTTTTT; CDR3: CASSLGPADTGELFF; J: TRBJ2-2; D: .; V: TRBV7-3; size: many
DNA: TGTGCCAGCTCACCTCTGACTAGCGGTTACTACAATGAGCAGTTCTTC; CDR3: CASSPLTSGYYNEQFF; J: TRBJ2-1; D: TRBD2; V: TRBV18; size: many
DNA: TGTGCCAGCAGTACGACAGGGGGCGAGAATCAGCCCCAGCATTTT; CDR3: CASSTTGGENQPQHF; J: TRBJ1-5; D: TRBD1; V: TRBV6-1; size: many
DNA: TGTGCCAGCAGCTTGCGGGAGGGCCGCACAGATACGCAGTATTTT; CDR3: CASSLREGRTDTQYF; J: TRBJ2-3; D: TRBD2; V: TRBV5-6; size: many
DNA: TGTGCCAGCAGCGCCTCCGGGACTAGTGGGGAGACCCAGTACTTC; CDR3: CASSASGTSGETQYF; J: TRBJ2-5; D: TRBD2; V: TRBV9; size: .
DNA: TGTGCCAGCAGTTCTACCCCGAGTTGGCAGAAGACCCAGTACTTC; CDR3: CASSSTPSWQKTQYF; J: TRBJ2-5; D: .; V: TRBV27; size: many
DNA: TGTGCCAGCTCGCGGGGGACCACAGATACGCAGTATTTT; CDR3: CASSRGTTDTQYF; J: TRBJ2-3; D: TRBD2; V: TRBV18; size: many
DNA: TGTGCCAGCAGTTCAATACGGTGGGAGACCCAGTACTTC; CDR3: CASSSIRWETQYF; J: TRBJ2-5; D: .; V: TRBV11-1; size: many
DNA: TGTGCCAGCAGCGTAGCTAGCGGGAGTACGGATACGCAGTATTTT; CDR3: CASSVASGSTDTQYF; J: TRBJ2-3; D: TRBD2; V: TRBV9; size: many
DNA: TGCAGTGCTACGGGGGGCCTTCTCCCCCAGTATTTT; CDR3: CSATGGLLPQYF; J: TRBJ2-3; D: .; V: TRBV20-1; size: few
DNA: TGTGCCACCAGTGACGGCGGACTAGATACCGGGGAGCTGTTTTTT; CDR3: CATSDGGLDTGELFF; J: TRBJ2-2; D: TRBD2; V: TRBV24-1; size: .
DNA: TGTGCCAGCAGCTTGGGGCTGGCGGGGCAGTACTTC; CDR3: CASSLGLAGQYF; J: TRBJ2-7; D: .; V: TRBV13; size: few
DNA: TGCAGCGTTGAAGGCTCATATGGCTACACCTTC; CDR3: CSVEGSYGYTF; J: TRBJ1-2; D: .; V: TRBV29-1; size: many
DNA: TGTGCCACCAGCAAAGACTTTAGCGGGAGGGCCATTGAGCAGTTCTTC; CDR3: CATSKDFSGRAIEQFF; J: TRBJ2-1; D: TRBD2; V: TRBV15; size: many
DNA: TGCAGTGCTAGGCAGGGCGGCACAGATACGCAGTATTTT; CDR3: CSARQGGTDTQYF; J: TRBJ2-3; D: .; V: TRBV20-1; size: .
DNA: TGTGCCAGCAGTTCTCGTAGCGGGTACAATGAGCAGTTCTTC; CDR3: CASSSRSGYNEQFF; J: TRBJ2-1; D: TRBD2; V: TRBV6-5; size: many
DNA: TGTGCCAGCAGCCTTTTCCCCAGGGGACTAGCGGACTTCGCGAACACCGGGGAGCTGTTTTTT; CDR3: CASSLFPRGLADFANTGELFF; J: TRBJ2-2; D: TRBD2; V: TRBV11-2; size: .
DNA: TGCAGTGCTAGGGTGGAGACCCAGTACTTC; CDR3: CSARVETQYF; J: TRBJ2-5; D: .; V: TRBV20-1; size: many
DNA: TGCGCCAGCAGCCAAGTAGGCGGAAACACCATATATTTT; CDR3: CASSQVGGNTIYF; J: TRBJ1-3; D: .; V: TRBV4-1; size: many
DNA: TGTGCCACCAGCAGAGAACTTGGGCGGGGGGATCAGCCCCAGCATTTT; CDR3: CATSRELGRGDQPQHF; J: TRBJ1-5; D: .; V: TRBV15; size: many
DNA: TGTGCCAGCAGTGAATTAGCGGATCCCTACAATGAGCAGTTCTTC; CDR3: CASSELADPYNEQFF; J: TRBJ2-1; D: .; V: TRBV6-1; size: .
DNA: TGCGCCAGCAGCTTGGTTGGAGTACAGTACCAAGAGACCCAGTACTTC; CDR3: CASSLVGVQYQETQYF; J: TRBJ2-5; D: .; V: TRBV5-1; size: few
DNA: TGTGCCAGCAGCTTATCAAGGGTGGGGGGGACTGAAGCTTTCTTT; CDR3: CASSLSRVGGTEAFF; J: TRBJ1-1; D: .; V: TRBV7-8; size: few
DNA: TGCAGTGCGTGGACAGGAATCGGTTCGATGGCTTTCTTT; CDR3: CSAWTGIGSMAFF; J: TRBJ1-1; D: TRBD1; V: TRBV20-1; size: .
DNA: TGTGCCAGCTCGGGGGACAGGGACACTGAAGCTTTCTTT; CDR3: CASSGDRDTEAFF; J: TRBJ1-1; D: TRBD1; V: TRBV18; size: .
DNA: TGTGCCAGCAGCCTTACACAGGGGTCGTCCTACGAGCAGTACTTC; CDR3: CASSLTQGSSYEQYF; J: TRBJ2-7; D: TRBD1; V: TRBV3-1; size: many
DNA: TGCAGTGCTACTGATGGGACAGAGAACAAAAACATTCAGTACTTC; CDR3: CSATDGTENKNIQYF; J: TRBJ2-4; D: TRBD1; V: TRBV20-1; size: many
DNA: TGTGCCAGCAGTTTCCGGGGGCCTAGCTATGGCTACACCTTC; CDR3: CASSFRGPSYGYTF; J: TRBJ1-2; D: .; V: TRBV27; size: many
DNA: TGCAGCGTTGTGGGCGGGGGGACTCCCTACGAGCAGTACTTC; CDR3: CSVVGGGTPYEQYF; J: TRBJ2-7; D: TRBD2; V: TRBV29-1; size: few